These 32 T cell receptor beta chains came from one sample sequenced in a study of PD-1 blockade in classical Hodgkin lymphoma. Indicated time point: newly diagnosed, previously untreated cHL patient sample. The repertoire was sequenced with immunoSEQ multiplex PCR; TCRdb's copy has only in-frame clones and lacks some. The sample records tens of thousands of clones, approximately 91% being singletons. Sequencing was carried out using peripheral blood mononuclear cells (PBMCs). These receptor sequences come from a human donor with classical Hodgkin lymphoma.

This chain uses TRBV7-3 with TRBJ2-5, with D perhaps matching TRBD2 (5 bases). The germline V gene has CDR1 SGHTA and CDR2 FQGTGA. V was trimmed by 3 bases and J by 4 bases, leaving 15 bases between them. This CDR3 spans 15 amino acids. DNA for the CDR3: TGTGCCAGCAGCTTTCAGTCGGGAAAGGGAGAGACCCAGTACTTC. Its translation: CASSFQSGKGETQYF.

This sequence joins TRBV19 and TRBJ1-1, with 7 bases that match TRBD1. Germline assignment: CDR1 LNHDA and CDR2 SQIVND (reference sequence). V shed 6 bases and J 3 bases; nucleotides not matched to a gene: 7. The CDR3 extends over 14 amino acids. The CDR3 sequence is CASSWTGSHTEAFF. CDR3 sequence (DNA): TGTGCCAGTAGCTGGACAGGCTCTCACACTGAAGCTTTCTTT.

CDR3 bases: TGTGCCTGGAGTGGAGACAGGGGTACACGGGCCCAGCATTTT. As protein: CAWSGDRGTRAQHF. The genes are TRBV30 and TRBJ1-5; 8 bases align to TRBD1. In germline, CDR1 is GTSNPN, CDR2 SVGIG (reference sequence). This CDR3 has 14 residues. V gave up 1 base and J gave up 11 bases; unmatched junction bases: 10. The full variable domain, in which reference TRBV30 and TRBJ1-5 provide the parts outside the CDR3, is SQTIHQWPATLVQPVGSPLSLECTVEGTSNPNLYWYRQAAGRGLQLLFYSVGIGQISSEVPQNLSASRPQDRQFILSSKKLLLSDSGFYLCAWSGDRGTRAQHFGDGTRLSIL.

The chain couples TRBV7-3 to TRBJ2-5; a weak D match, TRBD1 (6 bases). The germline V gene has CDR1 SGHTA and CDR2 FQGTGA. V lost 5 bases and J 2 bases, leaving 15 bases between the germline ends. CDR3 size: 15 residues. The CDR3 region has the DNA TGTGCCAGCAGCCCTACAGGGACGTCACAAGAGACCCAGTACTTC. Amino acid sequence: CASSPTGTSQETQYF.

The V gene is TRBV27, the J gene TRBJ2-7; tentative D call: TRBD1 (6 bases). This CDR3 is built from 16 residues. Germline V gene data show CDR1 as MNHEY and CDR2 as SMNVEV (reference sequence). Trimming removed 5 bases at V and 4 bases at J, with 21 bases between. The CDR3 is CASSPTIPGTKYEQYV. CDR3 coding DNA: TGTGCCAGCAGTCCGACAATTCCCGGGACAAAATACGAGCAGTACGTC.

This clone has only a few counts. The chain couples TRBV18 to TRBJ1-5; D is uncertain. The V gene lost 0 bases and the J gene lost 3 bases, with 6 bases spanning the gap. The CDR3 contains 14 residues. Germline V lookup: CDR1 KGHSH, CDR2 LQKENI. The CDR3 reads CASSPPGNNQPQHF. Here the CDR3 DNA reads TGTGCCAGCTCACCACCGGGAAACAATCAGCCCCAGCATTTT.

This chain connects TRBV9 to TRBJ1-5; TRBD1 might be the D (6 bases). The CDR3 has 13 amino acids. The V gene lost 3 bases and the J gene lost 8 bases, with 12 bases spanning the gap. From germline, CDR1 is SGDLS and CDR2 YYNGEE. CDR3 sequence: CASSARGIKPQHF. In DNA form, the CDR3 reads TGTGCCAGCAGCGCCAGGGGAATCAAGCCCCAGCATTTT. Full variable domain (remainder filled in from reference TRBV9 and TRBJ1-5): DSGVTQTPKHLITATGQRVTLRCSPRSGDLSVYWYQQSLDQGLQFLIQYYNGEERAKGNILERFSAQQFPDLHSELNLSSLELGDSALYFCASSARGIKPQHFGDGTRLSIL.

The chain combines TRBV6-5 with TRBJ1-5, with D possibly being TRBD1 (6 bases). CDR1 is MNHEY, CDR2 SVGAGI, per germline. There are 14 residues in the CDR3. Trimming removed 3 bases at V and 11 bases at J, with 17 bases between. The CDR3 here is CASSYSMIRGTQHF. For the CDR3, the DNA is TGTGCCAGCAGTTATTCGATGATCAGGGGAACCCAGCATTTT.

The chain has TRBV29-1 and TRBJ1-2; 9 nucleotides match TRBD1. With 7 bases clipped from V and 2 bases from J, the junction kept 5 bases outside the gene matches. The CDR3 length is 13 residues. The germline V gene has CDR1 SQVTM and CDR2 ANQGSEA. The CDR3 loop reads CSADRGGNYGYTF. In DNA form, the CDR3 reads TGCAGCGCCGACAGGGGGGGGAACTATGGCTACACCTTC.

This chain joins TRBV6-5 and TRBJ2-1; possible D gene TRBD2, 6 bases. Trimming removed 2 bases from V and 8 bases from J, with 16 bases in between. The CDR3 runs 15 residues. Germline assignment: CDR1 MNHEY and CDR2 SVGAGI. For the CDR3, the DNA is TGTGCCAGCAGTTACGGACCGCCTAGCGTCTATGAGCAGTTCTTC. Translated: CASSYGPPSVYEQFF.

The rearrangement uses TRBV6-5 and TRBJ2-1; 10 bases align to TRBD2. Germline V CDR1 and CDR2: MNHEY, SVGAGI. V trimming: 6 bases; J trimming: 4 bases; junction bases outside the gene matches: 6. This CDR3 is built from 15 residues. CDR3 protein: CASRVTSGVYNEQFF. The CDR3 region has the DNA TGTGCCAGCAGAGTCACTAGCGGGGTATACAATGAGCAGTTCTTC.

The V call is TRBV7-9, the J call TRBJ2-3, with TRBD2 matching 7 bases. Losses at the gene ends were 3 bases for V and 3 bases for J; bases not matched to a gene: 3. The CDR3 totals 14 residues. The germline CDR1 and CDR2 sequences are SEHNR and FQNEAQ (reference sequence). The CDR3 DNA reads TGTGCCAGCAGCTTGCCCGGGAGGACAGATACGCAGTATTTT. Its protein product is CASSLPGRTDTQYF.

The chain is built from TRBV5-8 and TRBJ2-1; 11 bases are shared with TRBD2. With V trimmed by 3 bases and J by 9 bases, 11 bases remained unmatched. The CDR3 contains 16 residues. Germline lookup yields CDR1 SGHTS and CDR2 YDEGEE. CDR3 DNA sequence: TGTGCCAGCAGCTGGGCCGGGACTAGCGGCCTGGTTGAGCAGTTCTTC. It yields the protein CASSWAGTSGLVEQFF.

A word on this clone: Compared with germline, one end of the junction differs, possibly owing to a read error. Other DNA sequences in this specimen translate into the identical CDR3. V gene TRBV28 combines with J gene TRBJ1-2; D is possibly TRBD1 (6 bases). This CDR3 comprises 15 residues. Germline CDR1 and CDR2: MDHEN and SYDVKM. CDR3 residues: CASSSDPGTSYGYTF. CDR3 sequence (DNA): TGCGCCAGCAGCAGCGACCCCGGGACATCTTATGGCTACACCTTC.

A word on this clone: Different DNA sequences within this sample yield the same CDR3. The rearrangement uses TRBV9 and TRBJ2-3; the D is unclear. Germline CDR1 is SGDLS and CDR2 is YYNGEE. The length of the CDR3 is 15 residues. V shed 0 bases and J shed 0 bases, with 8 bases lying between them. The CDR3 nucleotides are TGTGCCAGCAGCGTAGGAACCGTTAGCACAGATACGCAGTATTTT. Protein sequence: CASSVGTVSTDTQYF.

The genes are TRBV6-1 and TRBJ1-5, with D unresolved. Germline V gene sequence: CDR1 MNHNS, CDR2 SASEGT. V was shortened by 6 bases and J by 1 base, with 10 bases between the two germline ends. This CDR3 has 14 amino acids. This CDR3 is CASSPGTSNQPQHF. In DNA form, the CDR3 reads TGTGCCAGCAGCCCAGGCACCAGCAATCAGCCCCAGCATTTT.

The chain couples TRBV23-1 to TRBJ2-5, with 8 bases identical to TRBD1. TRBV23-1 is treated as an ORF (open reading frame) with a function not yet certain. The CDR3 contains 15 residues. The ends lost 3 bases at V and 2 bases at J; junction bases unmatched: 5. The DNA for the CDR3 is TGCGCCAGCAGTCAGACAGGGGCCCCGCAAGAGACCCAGTACTTC. Amino acids: CASSQTGAPQETQYF.

In its sample, this clone was seen once. This chain connects TRBV5-1 to TRBJ2-5; D could derive from TRBD1 or TRBD2 (5 bases each). V dropped 3 bases and J dropped 4 bases, with 13 bases sitting between them. CDR1 and CDR2 from the germline V gene are SGHRS and YFSETQ. The CDR3 totals 14 residues. CDR3 protein: CASSYQGDGETQYF. CDR3 in DNA: TGCGCCAGCAGCTATCAGGGAGATGGAGAGACCCAGTACTTC. The whole variable domain, filled in from reference TRBV5-1 and TRBJ2-5, reads KAGVTQTPRYLIKTRGQQVTLSCSPISGHRSVSWYQQTPGQGLQFLFEYFSETQRNKGNFPGRFSGRQFSNSRSEMNVSTLELGDSALYLCASSYQGDGETQYFGPGTRLLVL.

By sample share, this clone is medium-sized. V gene TRBV4-1 combines with J gene TRBJ1-1; no clear D. The CDR3 sequence is 13 residues long. CDR1 MGHRA and CDR2 YSYEKL come from the germline V gene. Trimming left V 4 bases short and J 2 bases short, with 8 bases between. Written as DNA, the CDR3 is TGCGCCAGCAGCCTAACCAGTAACACTGAAGCTTTCTTT. As protein: CASSLTSNTEAFF.

This clone has only a few counts. The chain's CDR3 is CATSSATGAGELFF. As DNA, the CDR3 is TGTGCCACCAGCAGTGCAACAGGGGCCGGGGAGCTGTTTTTT. The V call is TRBV15, the J call TRBJ2-2; 7 positions agree with TRBD1. J lost 6 bases, V lost 3 bases, and 4 bases had no gene match. Germline V gene sequence: CDR1 LNHNV, CDR2 YYDKDF (reference sequence). This CDR3 is built from 14 residues.

The chain has TRBV15 and TRBJ2-1, with a tentative D call TRBD2 (6 bases). CDR3 size: 16 residues. The germline V and J ends were trimmed by 3 bases and 2 bases, with 14 bases remaining between them. Germline V gene sequence: CDR1 LNHNV, CDR2 YYDKDF (reference sequence). The CDR3 coding sequence is TGTGCCACCAGCAGCCCAGTCGCGGGACCCTACAATGAGCAGTTCTTC. Amino acid sequence: CATSSPVAGPYNEQFF.

The genes are TRBV5-1 and TRBJ2-3; possibly TRBD1 or TRBD2 for D (5 bases each). The CDR3 has 15 residues. Trimming removed 1 base at V and 5 bases at J, with 14 bases between. Per germline, CDR1 SGHRS and CDR2 YFSETQ. The CDR3 DNA reads as TGCGCCAGCAGCTTGTCCGGGAATAGGGGAGATACGCAGTATTTT. Its translation is CASSLSGNRGDTQYF.

The rearrangement uses TRBV6-5 and TRBJ2-3, with 8 positions matching TRBD2. V lost 7 bases and J lost 3; bases outside the gene matches: 6. Germline-derived CDR1 and CDR2 are MNHEY and SVGAGI. This CDR3 contains 14 residues. The CDR3 bases are TGTGCCAGCAAGCCCGGACTAGCTACAGATACGCAGTATTTT. This gives the protein CASKPGLATDTQYF.

This sequence joins TRBV7-6 and TRBJ2-7; 12 nucleotides line up with TRBD2. V lost 1 base, J lost 4 bases, and 5 bases stayed unmatched. Looked up from germline, CDR1 is SGHVS and CDR2 is FNYEAQ. CDR3 length equals 16 residues. The CDR3: CASSLVLAGGPYEQYF. Written as DNA, the CDR3 is TGTGCCAGCAGCTTAGTTCTAGCGGGAGGGCCATACGAGCAGTACTTC.

The chain carries TRBV6-1 and TRBJ1-4; D is ambiguous. The CDR3 runs to 15 residues. Germline assignment: CDR1 MNHNS and CDR2 SASEGT. Trimming stripped 8 bases from V and 8 bases from J, with 21 bases between. CDR3 residues: CASRSRAMEFEKLFF. CDR3 in DNA: TGTGCCAGCCGATCACGAGCCATGGAATTCGAAAAACTGTTTTTT.

V gene TRBV11-3 combines with J gene TRBJ1-2; D not certain. The V gene lost 1 base and the J gene lost 4 bases, with 10 bases spanning the gap. CDR3 size: 14 residues. Per the germline V gene, CDR1 is SGHNT and CDR2 is YENEEA. The CDR3 DNA sequence: TGTGCCAGCAGCTTAGGAGGAGGGCCCTATGGCTACACCTTC. It translates to CASSLGGGPYGYTF.

This clone was picked up one time. The CDR3 coding sequence is TGTGCCAGCAGCTTGCCCCCGGTTACTAACTATGGCTACACCTTC. This codes for CASSLPPVTNYGYTF. This chain connects TRBV5-4 to TRBJ1-2; D unresolved. V shed 1 base and J shed 0 bases, with 10 bases lying between them. Germline loops: CDR1 SGHNT, CDR2 YYREEE (reference sequence). The CDR3 is made up of 15 amino acids.

This chain links TRBV6-7 with TRBJ2-7; D not certain. TRBV6-7 is an ORF, and what it does is uncertain. Trimming shortened V by 10 bases and J by 0 bases, and 7 bases separated the two germline ends. CDR3 size: 11 residues. As DNA, the CDR3 is TGTGCCAACCCTCCCTCCTACGAGCAGTACGTC. As protein: CANPPSYEQYV.

This chain connects TRBV6-5 to TRBJ1-2, with D possibly TRBD1 on 5 matching bases. The V and J ends lost 10 bases and 8 bases respectively, with 17 bases between them. From germline, CDR1 is MNHEY and CDR2 SVGAGI. The CDR3 consists of 12 residues. The CDR3 DNA is TGTGCCACGACAGCCGGGCGCGGCGGCTACACCTTC. Translating it yields CATTAGRGGYTF.

The J gene is TRBJ1-1, the V gene TRBV29-1; TRBD1 is a possible D gene (5 bases). This CDR3 contains 12 residues. Per germline, CDR1 SQVTM and CDR2 ANQGSEA. Trimming cost V 5 bases and J 5 bases, with 12 bases left between them. The DNA for the CDR3 is TGCAGCGTTACAGGCGGGGTGACTGAAGCTTTCTTT. This gives the protein CSVTGGVTEAFF.

The chain links TRBV27 to TRBJ1-5; a weak D match, TRBD1 (5 bases). The CDR3 is made up of 16 amino acids. CDR1 is MNHEY, CDR2 SMNVEV, per germline (reference sequence). Trimming cost V 0 bases and J 6 bases, with 15 bases left between them. CDR3: CASSLSAGSVGQPQHF. The CDR3 bases are TGTGCCAGCAGTTTATCGGCAGGGAGTGTAGGTCAGCCCCAGCATTTT.

A single count supports this clone. The chain links TRBV28 to TRBJ2-7, with TRBD1 matching over 11 bases. The CDR3 runs to 14 residues. J lost 4 bases, V lost 7 bases, and 6 bases had no gene match. Germline lookup yields CDR1 MDHEN and CDR2 SYDVKM. CDR3 nucleotide sequence: TGTGCCAGCACTCCCGGGACAGGGGGTTACGAGCAGTACTTC. This sequence encodes CASTPGTGGYEQYF.